These 20 T cell receptor beta chains originate from one sample sequenced in a study of a mutant IDH1 vaccine in newly diagnosed glioma. The protocol was immunoSEQ multiplex PCR, while the TCRdb copy is restricted to in-frame clones and leaves out a portion. This sample has 60,000 to 75,000 clones, with about 84% found just once. Time point of the sample: week 11, during vaccination. Vaccination comprised doses that each held 300 ug of mutant IDH1 20-mer peptide, plus topical imiquimod. No antigen has been assigned to these receptors. The sample was PBMCs, taken from a glioma patient whose treatment included an IDH1 peptide vaccine. All receptors derive from a man aged 25-45 years with glioma.

By frequency in the sample, this clone is medium-sized. The J gene is TRBJ2-5, the V gene TRBV28; TRBD2 matches 16 bases. The CDR3 is 20 amino acids. The V gene's germline CDR1 is MDHEN and CDR2 SYDVKM. Trimming cost V 6 bases and J 2 bases; bases outside gene matches: 15. The chain's CDR3 is CASSHIPGLAGGPGQETQYF. The CDR3 DNA is TGTGCCAGCAGCCACATTCCGGGACTAGCGGGAGGGCCGGGGCAAGAGACCCAGTACTTC.

This chain uses TRBV5-4 with TRBJ1-2; tentatively, D is TRBD1 (6 bases). Trimming stripped 4 bases from V and 2 bases from J, with 15 bases between. CDR3 length: 15 amino acids. Germline-derived CDR1 and CDR2 are SGHNT and YYREEE (reference sequence). Here the CDR3 reads CASSPEADRNYGYTF. The DNA of the CDR3 is TGTGCCAGCAGCCCCGAAGCCGACAGGAACTATGGCTACACCTTC.

This chain connects TRBV5-5 to TRBJ2-1; possible D gene TRBD2, 6 bases. Trimming stripped 4 bases from V and 1 base from J, with 9 bases between. The CDR3 contains 14 residues. Per the germline V gene, CDR1 is SGHKS and CDR2 is YYEKEE (reference sequence). The CDR3 reads CASSEGLSYNEQFF. The DNA for the CDR3 is TGTGCCAGCAGCGAGGGACTGTCCTACAATGAGCAGTTCTTC. Full variable domain (outside the CDR3, taken from reference TRBV5-5 and TRBJ2-1): DAGVTQSPTHLIKTRGQQVTLRCSPISGHKSVSWYQQVLGQGPQFIFQYYEKEERGRGNFPDRFSARQFPNYSSELNVNALLLGDSALYLCASSEGLSYNEQFFGPGTRLTVL.

The rearrangement links TRBV18 to TRBJ2-7; 8 bases align to TRBD2. Losses at the gene ends were 9 bases for V and 6 bases for J; bases not matched to a gene: 13. There are 14 residues in the CDR3. Germline CDR1 and CDR2: KGHSH and LQKENI. CDR3 amino acids: CASSGGGQAREQYF. CDR3 nucleotides: TGTGCCAGTTCAGGCGGGGGGCAAGCGCGCGAGCAGTACTTC.

The V gene is TRBV6-5, the J gene TRBJ2-7; the D call may be TRBD1 or TRBD2 (5 bases each). Germline CDR1 is MNHEY and CDR2 is SVGAGI. This CDR3 is built from 16 residues. With 4 bases removed from V and 6 bases from J, the gap between germline ends came to 22 bases. CDR3 nucleotides: TGTGCCAGCAGTTCGTTTGGGACCTCCGGCACAGGCGAGCAGTACTTC. Its protein is CASSSFGTSGTGEQYF.

This clone has just a few counts. The chain has TRBV2 and TRBJ1-5; D is unclear. Trimming cost V 3 bases and J 5 bases, with 5 bases left between them. CDR1 is SNHLY, CDR2 FYNNEI, per germline. The CDR3 sequence is 12 residues long. The CDR3 sequence: CASSDVYQPQHF. CDR3 coding DNA: TGTGCCAGCAGTGACGTTTATCAGCCCCAGCATTTT.

V and J are TRBV19 and TRBJ1-4; 8 nucleotides agree with TRBD1. V lost 4 bases to trimming and J lost 5 bases; unmatched junction nucleotides: 6. This CDR3 region has 15 residues. CDR1 and CDR2 (germline): LNHDA, SQIVND (reference sequence). In DNA form, the CDR3 reads TGTGCCAGTAGTACCCAGGGGGCGGGAAATGAAAAACTGTTTTTT. This codes for CASSTQGAGNEKLFF.

The chain has TRBV7-9 and TRBJ1-1, with a weak D call TRBD1 (6 bases). Between the trimmed V and J ends, which lost 3 bases and 3 bases, there was a span of 11 bases. Germline values: CDR1 SEHNR, CDR2 FQNEAQ (reference sequence). CDR3 length: 14 residues. DNA of the CDR3: TGTGCCAGCAGCTTGGCGGGGGCGGACACTGAAGCTTTCTTT. Translating it yields CASSLAGADTEAFF. Complete variable domain (other parts from reference TRBV7-9 and TRBJ1-1): DTGVSQNPRHKITKRGQNVTFRCDPISEHNRLYWYRQTLGQGPEFLTYFQNEAQLEKSRLLSDRFSAERPKGSFSTLEIQRTEQGDSAMYLCASSLAGADTEAFFGQGTRLTVV.

This sequence joins TRBV27 and TRBJ2-5; the D is unclear. The CDR3 is 11 residues long. Trimming took off 3 bases at V and 1 base at J, with 0 bases between the two ends. CDR1 and CDR2 from the germline V gene are MNHEY and SMNVEV (reference sequence). The CDR3 loop is CASSFQETQYF. The CDR3 DNA sequence: TGTGCCAGCAGTTTCCAAGAGACCCAGTACTTC.

V usage is TRBV11-2 and J usage is TRBJ2-5; 14 bases map to TRBD2. J was trimmed by 2 bases and V by 5 bases; bases with no gene match: 7. The germline V gene has CDR1 SGHAT and CDR2 FQNNGV. The CDR3 has 17 residues. The CDR3 spells CASSAFGLAGGQETQYF. As DNA, the CDR3 is TGTGCCAGCAGCGCGTTCGGACTAGCGGGGGGACAAGAGACCCAGTACTTC.

The chain joins TRBV4-2 to TRBJ1-1; 8 bases map to TRBD1. The CDR3 is 15 residues long. Germline values: CDR1 LGHNA, CDR2 YNFKEQ. Trimming took 1 base from V and 6 from J; bases not matched to a gene: 7. CDR3 protein: CASSQGYRGDAEAFF. The DNA for the CDR3 is TGTGCCAGCAGCCAAGGGTACAGGGGGGATGCTGAAGCTTTCTTT.

This clone was recorded a few times. V is TRBV30 and J is TRBJ1-1; tentative D call: TRBD1 (5 bases). This CDR3 comprises 13 residues. Per the germline V gene, CDR1 is GTSNPN and CDR2 is SVGIG (reference sequence). The germline V and J ends were trimmed by 3 bases and 0 bases, with 8 bases remaining between them. CDR3 DNA: TGTGCCTGGAGGGACACTATGAACACTGAAGCTTTCTTT. Translated, it gives CAWRDTMNTEAFF.

Worth noting for this clone: One junction end disagrees with the germline gene, perhaps due to a read error. The chain is built from TRBV7-2 and TRBJ2-7; weak D call: TRBD2 (6 bases). Germline V CDR1 and CDR2: SGHTA, FQGNSA. There are 13 residues in the CDR3. Written as DNA, the CDR3 is TGTGCCAGCAGCTTAGGAAGGACGGGGGAGGAAGTCTTC. Its protein product is CASSLGRTGEEVF.

V is TRBV6-1 and J is TRBJ1-5; 8 positions agree with TRBD1. V gave up 2 bases and J gave up 7 bases; unmatched junction bases: 4. CDR1 is MNHNS and CDR2 is SASEGT in the germline V gene. This CDR3 spans 14 amino acids. The CDR3 here is CASSEQGARQPQHF. The CDR3 nucleotides are TGTGCCAGCAGTGAACAGGGGGCGAGACAGCCCCAGCATTTT.

This chain links TRBV2 with TRBJ1-1; 10 bases are a match to TRBD1. The CDR3 covers 16 residues. The V gene's germline CDR1 is SNHLY and CDR2 FYNNEI. Germline trimming cut 5 bases from V and 0 bases from J; bases unmatched to any gene: 6. The DNA for the CDR3 is TGTGCCAGCAGTAACCGGGACAGGGGATTGAACACTGAAGCTTTCTTT. This gives the protein CASSNRDRGLNTEAFF.

The chain has TRBV6-1 and TRBJ1-1, with TRBD1 as a possible D gene (5 bases). V was cut by 5 bases and J by 7 bases, with 8 bases left in between. This CDR3 contains 11 residues. From germline, CDR1 is MNHNS and CDR2 SASEGT. CDR3 DNA sequence: TGTGCCAGCAGTAAGGGGATTGAAGCTTTCTTT. Its protein is CASSKGIEAFF.

The CDR3 region is CASSFRLAGGPVHTDTQYF. The DNA of the CDR3 is TGTGCCAGCAGTTTTAGACTAGCGGGGGGGCCGGTTCATACAGATACGCAGTATTTT. The V gene is TRBV27, the J gene TRBJ2-3, with TRBD2 matching 14 bases. Germline-derived CDR1 and CDR2 are MNHEY and SMNVEV (reference sequence). Germline trimming cut 3 bases from V and 3 bases from J; bases unmatched to any gene: 11. This CDR3 is 19 amino acids long.

The chain carries TRBV2 and TRBJ1-1, with a weak D call TRBD1 (5 bases). Looked up from germline, CDR1 is SNHLY and CDR2 is FYNNEI. V was pared by 5 bases and J by 6 bases, with 22 bases between. This CDR3 is built from 16 residues. The DNA for the CDR3 is TGTGCCAGCAGTATACGGACAATATCTGTCTGGGCTGAAGCTTTCTTT. The encoded protein is CASSIRTISVWAEAFF.

The chain couples TRBV11-2 to TRBJ2-2; 8 nucleotides line up with TRBD2. The CDR3 is 15 amino acids. From germline, CDR1 is SGHAT and CDR2 FQNNGV. V lost 5 bases and J lost 5; bases outside the gene matches: 7. This CDR3 is CASSPLAGWTGELFF. DNA of the CDR3: TGTGCCAGCAGCCCCCTAGCGGGTTGGACCGGGGAGCTGTTTTTT.

The V gene is TRBV10-3, the J gene TRBJ2-1; TRBD1 agrees at 8 bases. V was clipped by 7 bases and J by 5 bases; unmatched bases: 10. Germline-derived CDR1 and CDR2 are ENHRY and SYGVKD. This CDR3 has 15 residues. The chain's CDR3 is CAINRRGPLDNEQFF. The CDR3, as DNA: TGTGCCATCAACCGCAGGGGGCCACTTGACAATGAGCAGTTCTTC.